These 16 T cell receptor beta chains share one sample of origin, sequenced in a study of shared T cell receptors in the human thymus. Repertoires were generated with immunoSEQ multiplex PCR, while TCRdb's copy carries only in-frame clones and drops some. The sample has approximately 730,000 clones; over 75% are singletons. These data also formed part of another study, on human thymus T cells.

Sequenced input: thymocytes. The receptors derive from a girl under three years old with a congenital heart defect.

The table lists this clone with a count of one. V gene TRBV10-2 combines with J gene TRBJ2-7; D might be TRBD1 (5 bases). Looked up from germline, CDR1 is WSHSY and CDR2 is SAAADI. The CDR3 extends over 12 amino acids. Trimming removed 8 bases at V and 7 bases at J, with 15 bases between. DNA of the CDR3: TGCGCCAGCTCGGAAGGGGTGGGAGAGCAGTACTTC. It codes for CASSEGVGEQYF.

V usage is TRBV19 and J usage is TRBJ2-7; TRBD1 agrees at 9 bases. With 9 bases clipped from V and 1 base from J, the junction kept 7 bases outside the gene matches. The CDR3 covers 14 residues. Germline values: CDR1 LNHDA, CDR2 SQIVND (reference sequence). CDR3 sequence reads: CASSLGQGSYEQYF. CDR3 DNA sequence: TGTGCCAGCAGCCTTGGACAGGGGTCCTACGAGCAGTACTTC.

The V call is TRBV19, the J call TRBJ2-7, with 7 bases identical to TRBD1. Germline CDR1 LNHDA, CDR2 SQIVND (reference sequence). The CDR3 is 14 amino acids. The V segment lost 5 bases and the J segment 5 bases; nucleotides outside the gene matches: 9. The CDR3 DNA reads TGTGCCAGTAGTGTATCGGGACAGACCCACGAGCAGTACTTC. It encodes CASSVSGQTHEQYF. Full variable domain (outside the CDR3, taken from reference TRBV19 and TRBJ2-7): DGGITQSPKYLFRKEGQNVTLSCEQNLNHDAMYWYRQDPGQGLRLIYYSQIVNDFQKGDIAEGYSVSREKKESFPLTVTSAQKNPTAFYLCASSVSGQTHEQYFGPGTRLTVT.

The chain uses TRBV29-1 and TRBJ1-1; D is perhaps TRBD1 (5 bases). The CDR3 extends over 14 amino acids. V was shortened by 2 bases and J by 3 bases, with 13 bases between the two germline ends. Germline V gene data show CDR1 as SQVTM and CDR2 as ANQGSEA. CDR3 nucleotide sequence: TGCAGCGTTGAACACGGGGGGGGTTACACTGAAGCTTTCTTT. Protein sequence: CSVEHGGGYTEAFF. Using reference TRBV29-1 and TRBJ1-1 for the parts outside the CDR3, the full variable domain is SAVISQKPSRDICQRGTSLTIQCQVDSQVTMMFWYRQQPGQSLTLIATANQGSEATYESGFVIDKFPISRPNLTFSTLTVSNMSPEDSSIYLCSVEHGGGYTEAFFGQGTRLTVV.

The chain employs TRBV27 and TRBJ2-1; a weak D match, TRBD2 (6 bases). V lost 2 bases and J 9 bases, leaving 17 bases between the germline ends. Germline V gene data show CDR1 as MNHEY and CDR2 as SMNVEV (reference sequence). This CDR3 spans 15 amino acids. CDR3 loop: CASSLRRGDLGEQFF. CDR3 sequence (DNA): TGTGCCAGCAGTTTAAGGCGGGGTGACCTTGGTGAGCAGTTCTTC.

The chain uses TRBV5-1 and TRBJ2-5, with TRBD2 identical over 10 bases. This CDR3 is 17 amino acids long. V dropped 0 bases and J dropped 4; count of bases not matched to a gene: 9. Germline CDR1 and CDR2: SGHRS and YFSETQ. This chain's CDR3 is CASSLAILAGKRETQYF. CDR3 coding DNA: TGCGCCAGCAGCTTGGCCATACTAGCGGGGAAAAGAGAGACCCAGTACTTC.

This chain joins TRBV13 and TRBJ2-7, with 11 bases lining up with TRBD1. Germline CDR1 and CDR2: PRHDT and FYEKMQ (reference sequence). Trimming took 5 bases from V and 3 from J; bases not matched to a gene: 9. The CDR3 is 16 amino acids. CDR3 protein: CASSKSPGQGGYEQYF. The CDR3 DNA reads TGTGCCAGCAGCAAGTCCCCGGGACAGGGGGGCTACGAGCAGTACTTC.

The J gene is TRBJ1-4, the V gene TRBV4-1; TRBD1 matches at 9 bases. Germline CDR1 is MGHRA and CDR2 is YSYEKL. The junction had 8 bases not matched to a gene; V was cut back by 4 bases and J by 8 bases. The CDR3 has 15 residues. Here the CDR3 DNA reads TGCGCCAGCAGCCTCGGGACAGGGCCGGGGGAAAAACTGTTTTTT. Translating gives CASSLGTGPGEKLFF.

V is TRBV6-5 and J is TRBJ2-7; TRBD2 agrees at 9 bases. This CDR3 region has 15 residues. From germline, CDR1 is MNHEY and CDR2 SVGAGI. The V segment lost 6 bases and the J segment 0 bases; nucleotides outside the gene matches: 6. The chain's CDR3 is CASRFSGGSSYEQYF. The DNA for the CDR3 is TGTGCCAGCAGATTCAGCGGGGGGTCCTCCTACGAGCAGTACTTC.

The V and J genes are TRBV5-1 and TRBJ1-2, with a tentative D call TRBD1 (6 bases). The CDR3 covers 14 residues. CDR1 is SGHRS and CDR2 is YFSETQ in the germline V gene. The V and J ends lost 2 bases and 8 bases respectively, with 16 bases between them. CDR3 nucleotide sequence: TGCGCCAGCAGCTTTGATCTGAAGGGGGAAGGCTACACCTTC. Its protein is CASSFDLKGEGYTF.

This chain joins TRBV27 and TRBJ1-1; D gene uncertain. This CDR3 comprises 13 residues. The V gene lost 6 bases and the J gene lost 7 bases, with 15 bases spanning the gap. Germline CDR1 MNHEY, CDR2 SMNVEV (reference sequence). The CDR3 region is CASSQNYQVEAFF. Here the CDR3 DNA reads TGTGCCAGCAGCCAAAATTACCAGGTTGAAGCTTTCTTT.

This CDR3 reads CAIRGALNSPLHF. In nucleotides, the CDR3 is TGTGCCATCAGAGGGGCGTTAAATTCACCCCTCCACTTT. The chain uses TRBV10-3 and TRBJ1-6; weak D call: TRBD1 (5 bases). The germline V and J ends were trimmed by 6 bases and 7 bases, with 10 bases remaining between them. CDR3 length equals 13 residues. CDR1 and CDR2 from the germline V gene are ENHRY and SYGVKD.

This clone was found once. Sequence at one end of the junction differs from germline and may be a read error. The same CDR3 can be traced to other DNA sequences in this sample. The CDR3 spells CASSVAGQHNSPLHF. For the CDR3, the DNA is TGTGCCAGCAGCGTAGCGGGACAACATAATTCCCCCCTCCACTTT. The chain couples TRBV9 to TRBJ1-6; TRBD1 is a possible D gene (6 bases). This CDR3 is 15 amino acids long. The germline CDR1 and CDR2 sequences are SGDLS and YYNGEE.

The V gene is TRBV25-1, the J gene TRBJ2-3, with D perhaps matching TRBD2 (6 bases). Per germline, CDR1 MGHDK and CDR2 SYGVNS. Trimming took 3 bases from V and 0 from J, leaving 13 bases between them. CDR3 length: 16 amino acids. The CDR3 loop is CASSDQRVLSTDTQYF. CDR3 bases: TGTGCCAGCAGTGATCAGCGGGTCTTGAGCACAGATACGCAGTATTTT.

CDR3 in DNA: TGTGCCAGCACAGGGTACCAAGAGACCCAGTACTTC. It yields the protein CASTGYQETQYF. The chain uses TRBV7-9 and TRBJ2-5, with D maybe TRBD1 (5 bases). The CDR3 spans 12 residues. Germline CDR1 SEHNR, CDR2 FQNEAQ (reference sequence). V was clipped by 7 bases and J by 0 bases, with 6 bases between them.

The rearrangement uses TRBV5-5 and TRBJ2-1, with 8 nucleotides matching TRBD2. The germline CDR1 and CDR2 sequences are SGHKS and YYEKEE (reference sequence). V trimming: 0 bases; J trimming: 7 bases; junction bases outside the gene matches: 18. This CDR3 region has 19 residues. CDR3 DNA: TGTGCCAGCAGCTTGGCCTTTTTTTGTGAAGGACTAGCTGAGAATGAGCAGTTCTTC. It translates to CASSLAFFCEGLAENEQFF.